This T cell receptor (beta chain) was sequenced for a study of cytomegalovirus exposure and HLA in healthy donors. Study-wide context: Within an early data release were approximately 85 million unique TCRs drawn from HLA-typed donors.

Primers: 60 Vbeta forward and 13 Jbeta reverse. Profiling relied on immunoSEQ multiplex PCR, and the TCRdb table lists in-frame clones only, not all of them. Here the sample spans 110,000 to 150,000 clones, about three quarters being singletons. Comments on this clone: Its cognate antigen is unknown.

Whole-study findings and limits: A reported reduction in N-insertions relative to the approximately 640-donor mean was seen in an Asian-associated ancestry cluster in a later analysis. Reports credit the classifier with highly specific, highly sensitive diagnosis of cytomegalovirus status.

Germline loops: CDR1 SGHRS, CDR2 YFSETQ. With 4 bases clipped from V and 5 bases from J, the junction kept 6 bases outside the gene matches. CDR3 length: 14 amino acids. The chain links TRBV5-1 to TRBJ2-5; TRBD1 matches at 9 bases. The sequence was collected from a human donor in good health. The material sequenced was PBMCs. CDR3 sequence (DNA): TGCGCCAGCAGCCTAAGGACAGGGGTCGAGACCCAGTACTTC. Translating gives CASSLRTGVETQYF.